These T cell receptor beta chains were read from a single sample in a study of regulatory T cells in long-lasting Graves disease. TCRdb analysed the multiplex PCR reads with MiXCR anew, one entry per CDR3 protein. The data show 550,000 to 600,000 distinct CDR3 sequences, about 16% seen once. These data were also filed under a second study, of T cells in Graves' hyperthyroidism and ophthalmopathy.

Sequencing was performed on peripheral blood mononuclear cells (PBMCs), taken at new diagnosis, from a patient treated with antithyroid drugs. The receptors stem from a man younger than 35 with Graves disease. The CDR3 runs from the conserved cysteine through the conserved F or W. A D gene is named only where the DNA matches it firmly. Clone size is shown for a subset of rows, as once, few, many or a class of expanded clone.

abundance: many; j_gene: TRBJ2-1; d_gene: .; v_gene: TRBV3-1; CDR3nt: TGTGCCAGCAGCCAAGAGCTAGGAGGGGTTTACAATGAGCAGTTCTTC; CDR3aa: CASSQELGGVYNEQFF
abundance: many; j_gene: TRBJ2-2; d_gene: TRBD1; v_gene: TRBV28; CDR3nt: TGTGCCAGCAGTCCCTACGACAGGGGGCGCGCCGGGGAGCTGTTTTTT; CDR3aa: CASSPYDRGRAGELFF
abundance: few; j_gene: TRBJ1-3; d_gene: .; v_gene: TRBV4-2; CDR3nt: TGTGCCAGCAGCCAAGATTTCTCTGGCAGGGCTGGAAACACCATATATTTT; CDR3aa: CASSQDFSGRAGNTIYF
abundance: few; j_gene: TRBJ2-5; d_gene: .; v_gene: TRBV28; CDR3nt: TGTGCCAGCAGTTTATTATGGGGGACGGGGGCCCAGTACTTC; CDR3aa: CASSLLWGTGAQYF
abundance: many; j_gene: TRBJ2-1; d_gene: .; v_gene: TRBV30; CDR3nt: TGTGCCTGGAGTAGGGCGGAGCACTACAATGAGCAGTTCTTC; CDR3aa: CAWSRAEHYNEQFF
abundance: many; j_gene: TRBJ2-7; d_gene: TRBD2; v_gene: TRBV11-2; CDR3nt: TGTGCCAGCAGCTCCTGGGACTACACCTCCCCCGAGCAGTACTTC; CDR3aa: CASSSWDYTSPEQYF
abundance: .; j_gene: TRBJ1-4; d_gene: .; v_gene: TRBV15; CDR3nt: TGTGCCACCCGGGACAACCCCTCTGCAACTAATGAAAAACTGTTTTTT; CDR3aa: CATRDNPSATNEKLFF
abundance: .; j_gene: TRBJ2-2; d_gene: TRBD1; v_gene: TRBV11-3; CDR3nt: TGTGCCAGCAGCACGGGACAGGGGTCGAACACCGGGGAGCTGTTTTTT; CDR3aa: CASSTGQGSNTGELFF
abundance: few; j_gene: TRBJ2-6; d_gene: .; v_gene: TRBV30; CDR3nt: TGTGCCTGGAGTGTATGGCCCTCTGGGGCCAACGTCCTGACTTTC; CDR3aa: CAWSVWPSGANVLTF
abundance: .; j_gene: TRBJ1-2; d_gene: .; v_gene: TRBV5-6; CDR3nt: TGTGCCAGCAGCCCCAGGGATTTCTATGGCTACACCTTC; CDR3aa: CASSPRDFYGYTF
abundance: many; j_gene: TRBJ1-2; d_gene: .; v_gene: TRBV30; CDR3nt: TGTGCCTGGACCCGCGGACAGTACAACTATGGCTACACCTTC; CDR3aa: CAWTRGQYNYGYTF
abundance: .; j_gene: TRBJ2-7; d_gene: TRBD2; v_gene: TRBV9; CDR3nt: TGTGCCAGCAGCCCCCAAAGGCGGGAGGGCCTATACGAGCAGTACTTC; CDR3aa: CASSPQRREGLYEQYF
abundance: many; j_gene: TRBJ2-5; d_gene: TRBD2; v_gene: TRBV11-2; CDR3nt: TGTGCCAGCAGAACTAGCGCGAGAGCACAAGAGACCCAGTACTTC; CDR3aa: CASRTSARAQETQYF
abundance: many; j_gene: TRBJ2-5; d_gene: .; v_gene: TRBV11-2; CDR3nt: TGTGCCAGCAGCTTAGTTGGGCGCTGGGGCGGACAAGAGACCCAGTACTTC; CDR3aa: CASSLVGRWGGQETQYF
abundance: many; j_gene: TRBJ2-7; d_gene: TRBD2; v_gene: TRBV2; CDR3nt: TGTGCCAGCAGACTAGCGGGAGGACGCGAGCAGTACTTC; CDR3aa: CASRLAGGREQYF
abundance: many; j_gene: TRBJ2-7; d_gene: .; v_gene: TRBV27; CDR3nt: TGTGCCAGCAGCTTCAGGGGCGGCTCCTACGAGCAGTACTTC; CDR3aa: CASSFRGGSYEQYF
abundance: many; j_gene: TRBJ2-7; d_gene: TRBD2; v_gene: TRBV7-9; CDR3nt: TGTGCCAGCAGCCGGACTAGCGGGAGGGCTCGCGAGCAGTACTTC; CDR3aa: CASSRTSGRAREQYF
abundance: .; j_gene: TRBJ2-2; d_gene: .; v_gene: TRBV28; CDR3nt: TGTGCCGGCAGTCCCGCGCGAAGACCCGGGGAGCTGTTTTTT; CDR3aa: CAGSPARRPGELFF
abundance: few; j_gene: TRBJ1-6; d_gene: .; v_gene: TRBV11-2; CDR3nt: TGTGCCAGCAGCTCAGACCCTAGGTCACCCCTCCACTTT; CDR3aa: CASSSDPRSPLHF
abundance: many; j_gene: TRBJ2-3; d_gene: .; v_gene: TRBV2; CDR3nt: TGTGCCCGCAGTCCCGGGCGCCCCACAGATACGCAGTATTTT; CDR3aa: CARSPGRPTDTQYF
abundance: many; j_gene: TRBJ2-7; d_gene: .; v_gene: TRBV6-5; CDR3nt: TGTGCCAGCAGTTACTCGGGGGGTCGCTACGAGCAGTACTTC; CDR3aa: CASSYSGGRYEQYF
abundance: few; j_gene: TRBJ2-2; d_gene: .; v_gene: TRBV6-2/TRBV6-3; CDR3nt: TGTGGCTCCGCCGCGAACACCGGGGAGCTGTTTTTT; CDR3aa: CGSAANTGELFF